The clone carrying this T cell receptor beta chain appeared many times. Its cognate antigen is unknown. The read terminates 3 residues ahead of where the CDR3 ends, so the germline J gene completes it. Heparinized whole blood, roughly 4.5 to 9 ml, came from each donor. Equal genomic DNA amounts from CVID and control samples were sequenced. Using immunoSEQ multiplex PCR, the repertoire was profiled, and TCRdb retains in-frame clones only, with some absent. The sample was found to contain about 50,000 clones, and every one recurs. The sample is drawn from a study of T cell clonality in common variable immunodeficiency. CDR1 is SGHNT, CDR2 YYREEE, per germline (reference sequence). This CDR3 is built from 14 residues. Deletions cut 4 bases from V and 7 bases from J, with 14 bases between. Broader study findings: Compared with healthy controls, CVID subjects showed increased TCRbeta clonality, mostly in about a third. CVID subjects shared fewer TCRbeta clones than healthy controls did.

The chain couples TRBV5-4 to TRBJ1-4, with D perhaps matching TRBD1 (6 bases). This clonotype was obtained from a person aged 18-69 years in good health. Sequencing was performed on peripheral blood mononuclear cells. CDR3 loop: CASSPDRRSEKLFF. The sequenced CDR3 bases are TGTGCCAGCAGCCCCGACAGGAGGTCTGAAAAA.